This TCR beta chain was sequenced in a study of monozygotic twins with inflammatory bowel disease. Each UMI harboured a 6-nucleotide sample barcode and was appended via template switching. TCRdb reprocessed the 5' RACE reads and stores each CDR3 protein as one record, lacking DNA. This sample's clone table lists approximately 390,000 distinct CDR3 sequences. The germline V gene has CDR1 SGHRS and CDR2 YFSETQ. This CDR3 has 16 residues. The chain is built from TRBV5-1 and TRBJ2-5; checking the TCRdb D call of TRBD1 is not possible without DNA. Sequencing was done on a sample of blood. The source is a human donor with ulcerative colitis or Crohn's disease, or a healthy co-twin of an affected twin (not recorded which). Here the CDR3 reads CASSLEGTVSEETQYF.